This TCR beta chain was retrieved from a study of blood T cell repertoires in COVID-19. Background on the study: Whether acute or convalescent, the COVID-19 samples came from the United States, Italy and Spain.

The V gene's germline CDR1 is LGHDT and CDR2 YNNKEL (reference sequence). V was shortened by 3 bases and J by 8 bases, with 9 bases between the two germline ends. The CDR3 length is 12 residues. The table came from immunoSEQ multiplex PCR; TCRdb's copy has only in-frame clones and leaves some out. Among about 490,000 clones, 70% to 90% were seen once, and the ten largest hold about 3%. The sample consisted of peripheral blood. The clonotype originates from a human donor in a cohort sampled during active COVID-19. The chain recombines TRBV3-1 (or the pseudogene TRBV3-2) with TRBJ2-3; D possibly corresponds to TRBD2 (6 bases). The DNA for the CDR3 is TGTGCCAGCAGCCAGTCCGGGGGTACGCAGTATTTT. This codes for CASSQSGGTQYF.